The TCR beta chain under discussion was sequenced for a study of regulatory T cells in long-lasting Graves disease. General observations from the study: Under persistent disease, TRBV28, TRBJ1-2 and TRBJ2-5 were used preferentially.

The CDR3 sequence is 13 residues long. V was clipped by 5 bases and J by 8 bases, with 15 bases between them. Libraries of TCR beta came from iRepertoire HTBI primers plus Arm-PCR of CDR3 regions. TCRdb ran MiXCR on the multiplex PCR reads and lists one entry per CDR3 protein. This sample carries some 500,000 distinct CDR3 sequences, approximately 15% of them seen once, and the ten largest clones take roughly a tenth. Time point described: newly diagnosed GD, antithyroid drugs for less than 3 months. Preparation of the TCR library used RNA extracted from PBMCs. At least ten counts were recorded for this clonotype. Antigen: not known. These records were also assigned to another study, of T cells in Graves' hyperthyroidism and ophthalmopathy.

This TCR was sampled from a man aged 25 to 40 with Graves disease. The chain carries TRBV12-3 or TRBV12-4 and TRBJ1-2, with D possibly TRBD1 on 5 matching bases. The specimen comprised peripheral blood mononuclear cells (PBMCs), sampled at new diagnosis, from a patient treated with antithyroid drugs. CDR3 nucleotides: TGTGCCAGCAGTCTCTGGGGGGAAGAGGGCTACACCTTC. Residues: CASSLWGEEGYTF.